The following is a TCR beta chain sequence with its context. This sample is part of a study of cytomegalovirus exposure and HLA in healthy donors. PCR employed 60 Vbeta and 13 Jbeta primers. Repertoires were generated with immunoSEQ multiplex PCR, while TCRdb's copy carries only in-frame clones and drops some. This sample yields under 150,000 clones, of which roughly 79% are seen a single time; roughly 1.5% belongs to the top ten. Sequenced material: PBMCs. This TCR came from a woman aged 18-29 years in good health and CMV-seronegative.

This CDR3 is CASSSVSGNTIYF. The CDR3 coding sequence is TGTGCCAGCAGTTCGGTGTCGGGAAACACCATATATTTT. This chain connects TRBV6-5 to TRBJ1-3; no clear D. Germline V gene data show CDR1 as MNHEY and CDR2 as SVGAGI. The CDR3 loop spans 13 amino acids. The V end lost 4 bases, the J end lost 4 bases, and 8 bases lay between the germline ends.